This TCR beta chain originates from a study of somatic mutations in cytotoxic T cells in rheumatoid arthritis. Study findings and constraints: Slight TRBV07 underrepresentation in rheumatoid arthritis patients went unadjusted for multiple comparisons. In rheumatoid arthritis patients, unlike healthy controls, CD8+ clonality rose with age. Per patient, the largest CD8+ clone was found to exceed 20% of CD8+ cells in 8 of 65 cases.

As concerns this clone: Its specificity is unknown.

Germline lookup yields CDR1 MGHRA and CDR2 YSYEKL. V gave up 8 bases and J gave up 4 bases; unmatched junction bases: 11. The CDR3 length is 15 residues. The CD4+ and CD8+ fractions came from positive magnetic bead selection and were purity-checked by flow cytometry. The method was immunoSEQ multiplex PCR; TCRdb's version includes in-frame clones alone and lacks a portion of them. In the table there are 10,000 to 15,000 clones, just under 80% of which are singletons. V gene TRBV4-1 combines with J gene TRBJ2-3; 8 positions match TRBD1. Input material: CD8+ T cells sorted from blood. The receptor's source is an adult with rheumatoid arthritis. CDR3: CASGIGQGFADTQYF. The CDR3 region has the DNA TGCGCCAGCGGGATCGGACAGGGTTTCGCAGATACGCAGTATTTT.